Presented here are 12 T cell receptor beta chains from one specimen sequenced in a study of blood T cells in healthy people across ages. With a J-beta primer mix and a sample-barcoded 5' primer, a second PCR ran 7 to 11 cycles. MiXCR, run by TCRdb on the 5' RACE reads, gives a single entry per CDR3 protein. The table shows some 750,000 distinct CDR3 sequences, with roughly 20% occurring only once. The sample comprised blood. These receptors came from a man between 65 and 80 years old in good health.

This clonotype was counted between two and nine times. The chain employs TRBV7-2 and TRBJ2-3, with 9 bases that match TRBD2. V gave up 5 bases and J gave up 1 base; unmatched junction bases: 4. Germline CDR1 and CDR2: SGHTA and FQGNSA. The CDR3 spans 15 residues. CDR3 nucleotide sequence: TGTGCCAGCAGCCCTCGACTAGCGGGCACAGATACGCAGTATTTT. Residues: CASSPRLAGTDTQYF.

CDR3 residues: CASSTGTGGWRETQYF. As DNA, the CDR3 is TGTGCCAGCAGTACTGGTACAGGGGGCTGGAGAGAGACCCAGTACTTC. This chain uses TRBV6-2 or TRBV6-3 with TRBJ2-5; TRBD1 matches 9 bases. The CDR3 is 16 amino acids. V shed 5 bases and J 4 bases; nucleotides not matched to a gene: 11. Germline V gene lookup returns CDR1 MNHEY and CDR2 SVGEGT.

The chain has TRBV5-1 and TRBJ2-6, with 9 positions matching TRBD1. The V and J ends lost 3 bases and 0 bases, in that order; junction bases with no gene match: 4. This CDR3 spans 17 amino acids. The germline gives CDR1 SGHRS, CDR2 YFSETQ. The CDR3 DNA reads as TGCGCCAGCAGCTCTGGGACAGGGAGCTCTGGGGCCAACGTCCTGACTTTC. This encodes CASSSGTGSSGANVLTF.

The V and J genes are TRBV12-3 or TRBV12-4 and TRBJ2-3; 7 bases are shared with TRBD2. The CDR3 length is 11 residues. The V segment lost 3 bases and the J segment 10 bases; nucleotides outside the gene matches: 1. For the CDR3, the DNA is TGTGCCAGCAGTTTTCGGGGGGCGCAGTATTTT. It yields the protein CASSFRGAQYF.

There are a few counts of this clonotype. The V call is TRBV20-1, the J call TRBJ1-5; no clear D gene. Germline V gives CDR1 DFQATT, CDR2 SNEGSKA (reference sequence). The V gene lost 3 bases and the J gene lost 3 bases, with 15 bases spanning the gap. CDR3 size: 15 residues. CDR3 residues: CSASVPHGNNQPQHF. CDR3 coding DNA: TGCAGTGCTAGTGTTCCTCACGGCAACAATCAGCCCCAGCATTTT.

This clonotype showed up just a few times. A much larger clonotype is one base distant, so this may be a read error. The genes are TRBV12-3 or TRBV12-4 and TRBJ2-3, with 8 bases fitting TRBD2. The CDR3 length is 15 residues. The CDR3 DNA is TGTGCCAGCAGTTTAGGTGGGACTAGTGAAGATGCGCAGTATTTT. As protein: CASSLGGTSEDAQYF.

This clonotype showed up just a few times. The chain is built from TRBV20-1 and TRBJ2-7, with a possible D match to TRBD1 (5 bases). The CDR3 loop spans 13 amino acids. V dropped 4 bases and J dropped 0 bases, with 10 bases sitting between them. The V gene's germline CDR1 is DFQATT and CDR2 SNEGSKA (reference sequence). The CDR3 DNA follows: TGCAGTGCTAACCCAGGGAACTCCTACGAGCAGTACTTC. This encodes CSANPGNSYEQYF.

The J gene is TRBJ1-1, the V gene TRBV5-1; D might be TRBD1 (5 bases). CDR1 is SGHRS, CDR2 YFSETQ, per germline. The CDR3 is 15 amino acids. V was shortened by 5 bases and J by 1 base, with 15 bases between the two germline ends. CDR3 DNA sequence: TGCGCCAGCAGTAGGGAGGGGTGGAAGAACACTGAAGCTTTCTTT. Amino acid sequence: CASSREGWKNTEAFF.

V is TRBV28 and J is TRBJ2-1; D is uncertain. Germline V CDR1 and CDR2: MDHEN, SYDVKM. V was clipped by 2 bases and J by 10 bases, with 15 bases between them. There are 14 residues in the CDR3. CDR3 sequence reads: CASSLRGPQLEQFF. CDR3 nucleotide sequence: TGTGCCAGCAGTTTAAGAGGTCCTCAGTTAGAGCAGTTCTTC.

V is TRBV6-6 and J is TRBJ2-3, with 10 positions matching TRBD2. The CDR3 runs to 16 residues. With 5 bases clipped from V and 6 bases from J, the junction kept 11 bases outside the gene matches. The germline V gene has CDR1 MNHNY and CDR2 SVGAGI (reference sequence). CDR3 nucleotides: TGTGCCAGCAGTCCCCTCAGCGGGAGGGGGCCTGATACGCAGTATTTT. As protein: CASSPLSGRGPDTQYF.

This clonotype has a handful of counts. The V call is TRBV5-1, the J call TRBJ2-1; D may match TRBD1 or TRBD2 (5 bases each). With the DNA end fitting TRBJ2-7 better, the J assignment may be wrong. The CDR3 runs 15 residues. From germline, CDR1 is SGHRS and CDR2 YFSETQ. CDR3 bases: TGCGCCAGCAGCTTGGCCGGGACCTTCGCGAACGAGCAGTACTTC. Its translation: CASSLAGTFANEQYF.

This clonotype was recorded at least ten times. CDR3 in DNA: TGCAGCGTTGGGACGTCAGGCTACACCTTC. Its translation: CSVGTSGYTF. V usage is TRBV29-1 and J usage is TRBJ1-2; no clear D gene. This CDR3 comprises 10 residues. V was cut by 4 bases and J by 8 bases, with 8 bases left in between. Germline V gene sequence: CDR1 SQVTM, CDR2 ANQGSEA.